Included here is one TCR beta chain sequence, with context. The sample is drawn from a study of cytomegalovirus exposure and HLA in healthy donors. Germline loops: CDR1 MNHEY, CDR2 SVGAGI. The length of the CDR3 is 15 residues. The ends lost 0 bases at V and 4 bases at J; junction bases unmatched: 5. A multiplex PCR was run with 60 Vbeta primers and 13 Jbeta primers. Repertoires were generated with immunoSEQ multiplex PCR, while TCRdb's copy carries only in-frame clones and drops some. The table lists about 120,000 clones, around 80% of them singletons. The TCR comes from a female donor in good health and CMV-seropositive. The sample was PBMCs. The rearrangement uses TRBV6-5 and TRBJ2-7, with 8 bases fitting TRBD2. The CDR3 region has the DNA TGTGCCAGCAGTTACTCGTCCAGCGGGGGTTACGAGCAGTACTTC. Protein product: CASSYSSSGGYEQYF.